A single sample gave rise to the 28 T cell receptor beta chains below, sequenced in a study of technical replicates of blood from a handful of donors (dated by TCRdb to about 2017). Library preparation used the immunoSEQ multiplex PCR assay. Here the immuneACCESS table is served through TCRdb, limited to in-frame sequences with V and J called. Missing clones are a known gap in these copies; in checked studies unresolved V genes cover under half, and the rest lacks a known reason. The table for this sample lists roughly 72,000 clones; nearly 95% of them were counted only once. Jointly, the top ten make up approximately 0.4% of the sample. Sequenced material: T cells isolated from PBMCs. The receptors come from a human donor in good health.

The chain employs TRBV7-2 and TRBJ2-7; 8 nucleotides align to TRBD2. The length of the CDR3 is 17 residues. Germline lookup yields CDR1 SGHTA and CDR2 FQGNSA. Unmatched junction bases numbered 16, after V lost 6 bases and J lost 3 bases. The CDR3, as DNA: TGTGCCAGCAGTTTCTTGGGACGCGGGAGGTTCGGCTACGAGCAGTACTTC. As protein: CASSFLGRGRFGYEQYF.

V and J are TRBV5-6 and TRBJ1-1, with D tentatively TRBD1 (6 bases). This CDR3 is 15 amino acids long. Trimming shortened V by 0 bases and J by 3 bases, and 12 bases separated the two germline ends. The germline CDR1 and CDR2 sequences are SGHDT and YYEEEE. The CDR3 reads CASSLDPSGDTEAFF. The CDR3 nucleotides are TGTGCCAGCAGCTTGGACCCTTCAGGGGACACTGAAGCTTTCTTT.

The chain has TRBV5-4 and TRBJ1-1; 7 bases match TRBD1. Germline V gene sequence: CDR1 SGHNT, CDR2 YYREEE (reference sequence). Germline trimming cut 4 bases from V and 0 bases from J; bases unmatched to any gene: 6. The CDR3 has 15 residues. The CDR3 bases are TGTGCCAGCAGCCCGCGAGGGGGCCTGAACACTGAAGCTTTCTTT. The encoded protein is CASSPRGGLNTEAFF.

This chain links TRBV11-2 with TRBJ2-7, with a weak D call TRBD2 (5 bases). The V gene's germline CDR1 is SGHAT and CDR2 FQNNGV. V was cut by 4 bases and J by 6 bases, with 13 bases left in between. This CDR3 contains 13 residues. In nucleotides, the CDR3 is TGTGCCAGCAGCTCAAGACCTGGGAGCGAGCAGTACTTC. This sequence encodes CASSSRPGSEQYF.

This chain uses TRBV5-1 with TRBJ1-1; the match to TRBD1 covers 8 bases. The J segment lost 4 bases and the V segment lost 5 bases, leaving 10 bases of the junction unmatched. Germline V gives CDR1 SGHRS, CDR2 YFSETQ. CDR3 length equals 15 residues. CDR3 nucleotides: TGCGCCAGCAGTGATCAGGGGGCTCCCTCCACTGAAGCTTTCTTT. It specifies CASSDQGAPSTEAFF.

The rearrangement links TRBV28 to TRBJ1-1, with TRBD1 identical over 10 bases. This CDR3 comprises 15 residues. CDR1 and CDR2 from the germline V gene are MDHEN and SYDVKM. V dropped 6 bases and J dropped 4; count of bases not matched to a gene: 8. Here the CDR3 reads CASSAGTGELTEAFF. DNA of the CDR3: TGTGCCAGCAGCGCCGGGACAGGGGAGCTCACTGAAGCTTTCTTT.

This chain connects TRBV5-6 to TRBJ2-7, with D possibly matching TRBD1 (6 bases). Germline V gives CDR1 SGHDT, CDR2 YYEEEE. The CDR3 length is 13 residues. V lost 2 bases to trimming and J lost 1 base, with 7 bases between them. CDR3 coding DNA: TGTGCCAGCAGCTTCAGGGGATCCTACGAGCAGTACTTC. This codes for CASSFRGSYEQYF.

V and J are TRBV27 and TRBJ1-2; a possible D gene is TRBD1 (6 bases). CDR1 is MNHEY and CDR2 is SMNVEV in the germline V gene (reference sequence). The CDR3 runs 13 residues. Trimming removed 7 bases at V and 2 bases at J, with 11 bases between. The CDR3 spells CASKDGQNYGYTF. The CDR3 DNA reads TGTGCCAGCAAAGACGGACAGAACTATGGCTACACCTTC.

V and J are TRBV15 and TRBJ1-1, with D unclear. This CDR3 is built from 11 residues. V was pared by 1 base and J by 9 bases, with 6 bases between. The germline CDR1 and CDR2 sequences are LNHNV and YYDKDF (reference sequence). DNA of the CDR3: TGTGCCACCAGCAGAGGACATAAAGCTTTCTTT. Encoded protein: CATSRGHKAFF.

The chain recombines TRBV7-9 with TRBJ1-1; 7 positions match TRBD1. Germline V gene lookup returns CDR1 SEHNR and CDR2 FQNEAQ (reference sequence). V lost 5 bases, J lost 0 bases, and 6 bases stayed unmatched. The CDR3 has 15 amino acids. This chain's CDR3 is CASSPGQIMNTEAFF. CDR3 nucleotide sequence: TGTGCCAGCAGCCCGGGACAGATTATGAACACTGAAGCTTTCTTT.

The rearrangement joins TRBV6-5 to TRBJ2-7; 9 nucleotides match TRBD1. With 5 bases clipped from V and 3 bases from J, the junction kept 5 bases outside the gene matches. The germline V gene encodes CDR1 MNHEY and CDR2 SVGAGI. The CDR3 spans 14 residues. CDR3 sequence reads: CASSQPGQGYEQYF. The CDR3 region has the DNA TGTGCCAGCAGTCAACCGGGACAGGGCTACGAGCAGTACTTC.

As regards this clone: This sample includes further DNA sequences coding for the same CDR3. The chain recombines TRBV27 with TRBJ2-7, with 8 bases aligning to TRBD2. Losses at the gene ends were 5 bases for V and 4 bases for J; bases not matched to a gene: 13. Germline V gene data show CDR1 as MNHEY and CDR2 as SMNVEV (reference sequence). The CDR3 contains 16 residues. The CDR3 sequence: CASSIGLAGGLYEQYF. CDR3 sequence (DNA): TGTGCCAGCAGTATCGGACTGGCGGGAGGCCTTTACGAGCAGTACTTC.

This chain links TRBV6-5 with TRBJ1-2; tentatively, D is TRBD1 (5 bases). This CDR3 region has 13 residues. Trimming shortened V by 6 bases and J by 4 bases, and 12 bases separated the two germline ends. Germline CDR1 reads MNHEY; CDR2 reads SVGAGI. CDR3 protein: CASSLDSLYGYTF. Here the CDR3 DNA reads TGTGCCAGCAGCTTAGACAGCCTCTATGGCTACACCTTC.

The genes are TRBV5-1 and TRBJ2-7, with 11 bases matching TRBD1. The CDR3 loop spans 16 amino acids. Trimming took 3 bases from V and 3 from J; bases not matched to a gene: 8. CDR1 is SGHRS, CDR2 YFSETQ, per germline. Here the CDR3 DNA reads TGCGCCAGCAGCTACTCCGGGACAGGGGGTGGCTACGAGCAGTACTTC. The encoded protein is CASSYSGTGGGYEQYF. Based on the CDR3 plus reference TRBV5-1 and TRBJ2-7, the full variable domain is KAGVTQTPRYLIKTRGQQVTLSCSPISGHRSVSWYQQTPGQGLQFLFEYFSETQRNKGNFPGRFSGRQFSNSRSEMNVSTLELGDSALYLCASSYSGTGGGYEQYFGPGTRLTVT.

This chain links TRBV5-1 with TRBJ2-7, with 8 positions matching TRBD2. J gave up 0 bases and V 0 bases, and 5 bases lay outside the gene matches. CDR3 length equals 16 residues. Germline loops: CDR1 SGHRS, CDR2 YFSETQ. The CDR3: CASSLAGGGYSYEQYF. The CDR3 DNA sequence: TGCGCCAGCAGCTTGGCCGGGGGGGGGTACTCCTACGAGCAGTACTTC. Full variable domain (missing parts from reference TRBV5-1 and TRBJ2-7): KAGVTQTPRYLIKTRGQQVTLSCSPISGHRSVSWYQQTPGQGLQFLFEYFSETQRNKGNFPGRFSGRQFSNSRSEMNVSTLELGDSALYLCASSLAGGGYSYEQYFGPGTRLTVT.

The gene calls are TRBV18 and TRBJ2-7; a possible D gene is TRBD2 (6 bases). In germline, CDR1 is KGHSH, CDR2 LQKENI. The V gene lost 1 base and the J gene lost 7 bases, with 14 bases spanning the gap. This CDR3 has 14 residues. CDR3 nucleotides: TGTGCCAGCTCACCACGTAGGACTAAGGAGGAGCAGTACTTC. As protein: CASSPRRTKEEQYF.

V gene TRBV2 combines with J gene TRBJ2-7, with 9 bases lining up with TRBD1. V lost 3 bases, J lost 5 bases, and 8 bases stayed unmatched. The CDR3 totals 15 residues. CDR1 is SNHLY, CDR2 FYNNEI, per germline. As DNA, the CDR3 is TGTGCCAGCAGTGATGACGGGACAGGGTACGACGAGCAGTACTTC. It is translated as CASSDDGTGYDEQYF.

This chain uses TRBV7-2 with TRBJ2-7; 7 positions agree with TRBD1. The CDR3 is 13 amino acids. The V gene end was trimmed by 5 bases and the J gene end by 2 bases; junction bases not matched to a gene: 3. Germline values: CDR1 SGHTA, CDR2 FQGNSA. DNA of the CDR3: TGTGCCAGCAGCCCCCAGGGGGCCTACGAGCAGTACTTC. Its translation: CASSPQGAYEQYF.

This chain connects TRBV27 to TRBJ1-2; maybe TRBD1 (5 bases). Germline V lookup: CDR1 MNHEY, CDR2 SMNVEV (reference sequence). Trimming left V 6 bases short and J 5 bases short, with 19 bases between. This CDR3 is built from 15 residues. The CDR3 nucleotides read TGTGCCAGCAGGTCTGGAAGGGGTTTGCCGTATGGCTACACCTTC. This gives the protein CASRSGRGLPYGYTF.

The V call is TRBV5-1, the J call TRBJ2-7; D may be TRBD2 (5 bases). This CDR3 contains 14 residues. CDR1 is SGHRS and CDR2 is YFSETQ in the germline V gene. Trimming removed 4 bases at V and 6 bases at J, with 17 bases between. DNA for the CDR3: TGCGCCAGCAGCCCAAAGGCTCGGGGATCCGAGCAGTACTTC. This codes for CASSPKARGSEQYF.

V and J are TRBV28 and TRBJ2-7; D gene ambiguous. CDR1 MDHEN and CDR2 SYDVKM come from the germline V gene. The CDR3 runs 13 residues. Trimming removed 5 bases from V and 0 bases from J, with 8 bases in between. Written as DNA, the CDR3 is TGTGCCAGCAGTCCTAGAAGCTCCTACGAGCAGTACTTC. Its protein is CASSPRSSYEQYF.

This clone occurred once. V gene TRBV11-2 combines with J gene TRBJ2-7; weak D call: TRBD1 (6 bases). The CDR3 covers 12 residues. Germline-derived CDR1 and CDR2 are SGHAT and FQNNGV. The V end was cut by 5 bases, the J end by 4 bases, with 9 bases between. CDR3 sequence: CASSHREYEQYF. Written as DNA, the CDR3 is TGTGCCAGCAGCCACAGGGAGTACGAGCAGTACTTC.

The V gene is TRBV29-1, the J gene TRBJ1-1; D call uncertain. Trimming removed 6 bases at V and 4 bases at J, with 12 bases between. The CDR3 extends over 12 amino acids. The V gene's germline CDR1 is SQVTM and CDR2 ANQGSEA. The CDR3 loop is CSVAHAGTEAFF. CDR3 in DNA: TGCAGCGTGGCGCACGCGGGCACTGAAGCTTTCTTT. Variable domain in full (rest from reference TRBV29-1 and TRBJ1-1): SAVISQKPSRDICQRGTSLTIQCQVDSQVTMMFWYRQQPGQSLTLIATANQGSEATYESGFVIDKFPISRPNLTFSTLTVSNMSPEDSSIYLCSVAHAGTEAFFGQGTRLTVV.

This clone has a single count. The rearrangement uses TRBV6-5 and TRBJ2-3; 7 positions agree with TRBD2. Germline CDR1 and CDR2: MNHEY and SVGAGI. V dropped 7 bases and J dropped 1; count of bases not matched to a gene: 5. The CDR3 is 14 residues long. CDR3 bases: TGTGCCAGCATGTCGGCGGGAGGCACAGATACGCAGTATTTT. Protein sequence: CASMSAGGTDTQYF.

The rearrangement joins TRBV7-2 to TRBJ2-6; possible D gene TRBD1, 6 bases. Germline V gene data show CDR1 as SGHTA and CDR2 as FQGNSA. This CDR3 has 19 residues. V was shortened by 1 base and J by 8 bases, with 24 bases between the two germline ends. The CDR3 DNA is TGTGCCAGCAGCTTAGATGGGACACCTCTTTCGGCCTGGCCCAACGTCCTGACTTTC. Protein: CASSLDGTPLSAWPNVLTF.

The V call is TRBV4-1, the J call TRBJ2-7; 10 positions match TRBD2. There are 14 residues in the CDR3. Germline V gives CDR1 MGHRA, CDR2 YSYEKL. Trimming took 5 bases from V and 2 from J; bases not matched to a gene: 3. The CDR3 nucleotides are TGCGCCAGCAGCATACTAGCGGGAACCTACGAGCAGTACTTC. Translating gives CASSILAGTYEQYF.

J is TRBJ2-7 and V is TRBV30; 10 positions match TRBD1. Trimming cost V 5 bases and J 4 bases; bases outside gene matches: 8. This CDR3 spans 14 amino acids. Germline V gene data show CDR1 as GTSNPN and CDR2 as SVGIG (reference sequence). Here the CDR3 DNA reads TGTGCCTGGGGGAGGGGACAGGGGTTTTACGAGCAGTACTTC. Protein sequence: CAWGRGQGFYEQYF.

The chain combines TRBV5-1 with TRBJ2-3, with a possible D match to TRBD1 (5 bases). The V gene's germline CDR1 is SGHRS and CDR2 YFSETQ. The CDR3 has 16 amino acids. V lost 0 bases to trimming and J lost 0 bases, with 11 bases between them. The CDR3 bases are TGCGCCAGCAGCTTGGGGGGCAGGGCTAGCACAGATACGCAGTATTTT. As protein: CASSLGGRASTDTQYF.